This entry features one T cell receptor (beta chain) sequence. What it binds is unknown. These data come from a study of identical twins. Whole-study findings and limits: Out-of-frame alpha sequences common to twins exhibited an excess of low generation probability. For out-of-frame beta sequences, excess twin sharing was weaker.

A single record per CDR3 protein comes from TCRdb applying MiXCR to the 5' RACE reads. The data contain around 370,000 distinct CDR3 sequences, roughly 9% of them singletons. Healthy Caucasian donors formed the entire cohort. Germline CDR1 reads SGHVS; CDR2 reads FNYEAQ. With V trimmed by 1 base and J by 5 bases, 3 bases remained unmatched. The length of the CDR3 is 16 residues. This sequence joins TRBV7-6 and TRBJ2-2, with TRBD1 matching over 11 bases. Sequenced: naive T cells sorted from blood. The origin of this receptor is a woman in her 50s in good health. The CDR3 sequence: CASSLGTGGRTGELFF. In DNA, the CDR3 is TGTGCCAGCAGCTTAGGGACAGGGGGCCGAACCGGGGAGCTGTTTTTT.